This paragraph reports one T cell receptor (beta chain). The data are from a study of blood T cell repertoires in COVID-19. On the study more broadly: Spain, Italy and the United States supplied samples that represented acute and convalescent COVID-19. In each case, the material was cDNA or gDNA derived from T cells, B-cell-depleted T cells, or PBMCs.

The authors' processing: Scientists estimated how many nucleated cells there were by amplifying reference gene primers. The method was immunoSEQ multiplex PCR; TCRdb's version includes in-frame clones alone and lacks a portion of them. V and J calls and clone size are as listed in that table; D and trimming were resolved from the DNA. The data contain 45,000 or so clones, 85% to 90% of them singletons. V shed 5 bases and J shed 1 base, with 12 bases lying between them. The germline CDR1 and CDR2 sequences are SGDLS and YYNGEE. The CDR3 contains 14 residues. The sequencing input was peripheral blood. This chain links TRBV9 with TRBJ1-2, with D tentatively TRBD1 (6 bases). The sequence derives from a human donor in a cohort sampled during active COVID-19. The CDR3 sequence: CASSKPGHNYGYTF. The DNA of the CDR3 is TGTGCCAGCAGTAAACCGGGACATAACTATGGCTACACCTTC.